Below, 5 T cell receptor beta chains from the same sample are listed, as sequenced in a study of T cell clones after liver transplantation. Here immunoSEQ multiplex PCR was the method, and the copy in TCRdb shows in-frame clones only, minus some. The sample records around 9,100 clones, about 75% being singletons. This sample comprised CD8+ T cells from blood, obtained before liver transplant. The receptors here all came from a human donor who received a liver transplant.

The rearrangement joins TRBV27 to TRBJ2-3; 8 positions match TRBD2. The germline gives CDR1 MNHEY, CDR2 SMNVEV (reference sequence). The CDR3 is made up of 15 amino acids. V lost 3 bases and J lost 1; bases outside the gene matches: 3. The DNA of the CDR3 is TGTGCCAGCAGTTTCGGTAGCGGGGGCACAGATACGCAGTATTTT. It translates to CASSFGSGGTDTQYF.

This clone was counted a few times. The J gene is TRBJ2-3, the V gene TRBV18; D gene uncertain. From germline, CDR1 is KGHSH and CDR2 LQKENI. This CDR3 is 14 amino acids long. Trimming left V 5 bases short and J 4 bases short, with 13 bases between. The CDR3 is CASSSAASADTQYF. The DNA of the CDR3 is TGTGCCAGCTCAAGCGCGGCCTCCGCAGATACGCAGTATTTT.

V is TRBV27 and J is TRBJ2-7; the D is unclear. Germline CDR1 MNHEY, CDR2 SMNVEV (reference sequence). This CDR3 has 13 amino acids. V was clipped by 10 bases and J by 5 bases, with 18 bases between them. The CDR3 reads CATANIPGNEQYF. The CDR3 coding sequence is TGTGCCACCGCTAATATCCCCGGAAACGAGCAGTACTTC.

This clone is large (0.1 to 1%). This chain connects TRBV4-2 to TRBJ1-3; no clear D. Trimming cost V 8 bases and J 7 bases, with 15 bases left between them. Germline loops: CDR1 LGHNA, CDR2 YNFKEQ. The length of the CDR3 is 13 residues. Here the CDR3 DNA reads TGTGCCAGCTCCAGAGGAGAATCGAACACCATATATTTT. Its protein product is CASSRGESNTIYF.

The chain recombines TRBV9 with TRBJ1-2; 8 bases agree with TRBD1. CDR3 length: 15 amino acids. Germline V CDR1 and CDR2: SGDLS, YYNGEE. V trimming: 5 bases; J trimming: 3 bases; junction bases outside the gene matches: 9. In DNA, the CDR3 is TGTGCCAGCAGATATGGACAGGGAATAGACTATGGCTACACCTTC. This encodes CASRYGQGIDYGYTF.